These 20 T cell receptor beta chains were sequenced from one sample in a study of graft-versus-host responses after intestinal transplantation. Measured with immunoSEQ multiplex PCR; TCRdb has only the in-frame clones, and not every one. The data contain around 39,000 clones, 85% to 95% of them singletons. The starting material was PBMCs, obtained approximately 740 days after intestinal transplantation. These receptor sequences come from a human patient who received an intestinal transplant, so some T cells may come from the graft donor.

This clone was seen once. The chain couples TRBV6-6 to TRBJ1-6; D is ambiguous. Germline V lookup: CDR1 MNHNY, CDR2 SVGAGI (reference sequence). The CDR3 is made up of 13 amino acids. With 0 bases removed from V and 7 bases from J, the gap between germline ends came to 4 bases. This CDR3 is CASSYSANSPLHF. The DNA of the CDR3 is TGTGCCAGCAGTTACTCGGCCAATTCACCCCTCCACTTT.

The rearrangement joins TRBV2 to TRBJ2-3; D perhaps matches TRBD1 (6 bases). V lost 4 bases, J lost 2 bases, and 31 bases lay in between. The germline gives CDR1 SNHLY, CDR2 FYNNEI. The CDR3 runs 21 residues. Here the CDR3 DNA reads TGTGCCAGCAGTGCTACAGGGAACTTTTTGTCATCACACAAGAACACAGATACGCAGTATTTT. This translates into CASSATGNFLSSHKNTDTQYF.

The chain employs TRBV6-6 and TRBJ1-1; no clear D. V was shortened by 0 bases and J by 3 bases, with 8 bases between the two germline ends. In germline, CDR1 is MNHNY, CDR2 SVGAGI (reference sequence). The CDR3 is made up of 14 amino acids. For the CDR3, the DNA is TGTGCCAGCAGTTACTCGGAGTCCTACACTGAAGCTTTCTTT. Translation gives CASSYSESYTEAFF.

CDR3 DNA: TGCAGCGTTGAACTACACGGACTGGCTGAAGCTTTCTTT. This encodes CSVELHGLAEAFF. V and J are TRBV29-1 and TRBJ1-1, with unresolved D. Deletions cut 2 bases from V and 6 bases from J, with 13 bases between. CDR3 length: 13 amino acids. Germline lookup yields CDR1 SQVTM and CDR2 ANQGSEA.

The gene calls are TRBV6-5 and TRBJ1-5; D is unresolved. This CDR3 comprises 14 residues. The germline V and J ends were trimmed by 0 bases and 6 bases, with 9 bases remaining between them. From germline, CDR1 is MNHEY and CDR2 SVGAGI. CDR3 DNA sequence: TGTGCCAGCAGTTACTCGGCCGAGCGTCAGCCCCAGCATTTT. As protein: CASSYSAERQPQHF.

The chain is built from TRBV23-1 and TRBJ1-6; D remains ambiguous. TRBV23-1 is identified as an open reading frame with a role that is uncertain. CDR3 size: 18 residues. The germline V and J ends were trimmed by 0 bases and 0 bases, with 12 bases remaining between them. CDR3 DNA sequence: TGCGCCAGCAGTCAATCCGAGGGTAGGAGCTCCTATAATTCACCCCTCCACTTT. It encodes CASSQSEGRSSYNSPLHF.

The V gene is TRBV4-1, the J gene TRBJ1-2; 9 positions match TRBD1. Germline lookup yields CDR1 MGHRA and CDR2 YSYEKL. Unmatched junction bases numbered 10, after V lost 1 base and J lost 7 bases. The CDR3 has 16 residues. The DNA of the CDR3 is TGCGCCAGCAGCCAAGCGGGACAGGGAACGCTATTTGGCTACACCTTC. Translating it yields CASSQAGQGTLFGYTF.

The chain recombines TRBV9 with TRBJ2-7; D is uncertain. The V end lost 3 bases, the J end lost 4 bases, and 2 bases lay between the germline ends. CDR1 SGDLS and CDR2 YYNGEE come from the germline V gene. The CDR3 has 10 amino acids. CDR3 region: CASSAYEQYF. CDR3 coding DNA: TGTGCCAGCAGCGCGTACGAGCAGTACTTC.

The V gene is TRBV7-2, the J gene TRBJ2-7, with D unclear. Per germline, CDR1 SGHTA and CDR2 FQGNSA. CDR3 length: 17 amino acids. The germline V and J ends were trimmed by 4 bases and 1 base, with 20 bases remaining between them. The CDR3 reads CASSSRRGWLASYEQYF. The CDR3 DNA sequence: TGTGCCAGCAGCTCGCGGCGAGGTTGGCTGGCGTCCTACGAGCAGTACTTC.

V is TRBV7-2 and J is TRBJ2-4, with 10 bases lining up with TRBD2. The length of the CDR3 is 16 residues. Germline V CDR1 and CDR2: SGHTA, FQGNSA. Trimming removed 2 bases from V and 7 bases from J; junction bases left unmatched: 8. The CDR3 nucleotides read TGTGCCAGCAGCTTACTTACCGGGACTAGCGTCAACATTCAGTACTTC. It translates to CASSLLTGTSVNIQYF.

This sequence joins TRBV6-5 and TRBJ1-6, with D uncertain. V gave up 10 bases and J gave up 2 bases, with 15 bases separating them. The CDR3 covers 15 residues. CDR1 is MNHEY, CDR2 SVGAGI, per germline. CDR3 amino acids: CATNEYVPYNSPLHF. CDR3 bases: TGTGCCACCAACGAATACGTCCCCTATAATTCACCCCTCCACTTT.

The chain recombines TRBV11-2 with TRBJ2-7; a weak D match, TRBD2 (6 bases). Per the germline V gene, CDR1 is SGHAT and CDR2 is FQNNGV. The CDR3 extends over 16 amino acids. Trimming removed 0 bases at V and 3 bases at J, with 15 bases between. CDR3 loop: CASSLEEVTGDYEQYF. Here the CDR3 DNA reads TGTGCCAGCAGCTTAGAGGAGGTCACGGGAGACTACGAGCAGTACTTC.

This clone came up once. This chain links TRBV19 with TRBJ2-5; either TRBD1 or TRBD2 may supply D (6 bases each). Trimming removed 10 bases at V and 5 bases at J, with 23 bases between. This CDR3 has 15 residues. CDR1 and CDR2 from the germline V gene are LNHDA and SQIVND (reference sequence). Here the CDR3 DNA reads TGTGCCACTATAAAGGGGGGTCAATTCAGGGAGACCCAGTACTTC. Protein product: CATIKGGQFRETQYF.

This clone was counted between two and nine times. The chain has TRBV6-1 and TRBJ2-2, with D possibly matching TRBD1 (6 bases). The germline V gene has CDR1 MNHNS and CDR2 SASEGT. The germline V and J ends were trimmed by 1 base and 3 bases, with 6 bases remaining between them. This CDR3 has 14 residues. The CDR3 protein is CASSEGQDTGELFF. In DNA, the CDR3 is TGTGCCAGCAGTGAAGGACAGGACACCGGGGAGCTGTTTTTT.

The chain links TRBV5-4 to TRBJ2-2; no reliable D call. V lost 0 bases to trimming and J lost 3 bases, with 15 bases between them. The CDR3 runs to 17 residues. Per the germline V gene, CDR1 is SGHNT and CDR2 is YYREEE (reference sequence). This CDR3 is CASSLGTVAWDTGELFF. Written as DNA, the CDR3 is TGTGCCAGCAGCTTGGGTACGGTTGCATGGGACACCGGGGAGCTGTTTTTT.

The J gene is TRBJ2-3, the V gene TRBV18; 8 bases align to TRBD2. Trimming removed 0 bases from V and 6 bases from J; junction bases left unmatched: 11. In germline, CDR1 is KGHSH, CDR2 LQKENI. The CDR3 spans 17 residues. In DNA, the CDR3 is TGTGCCAGCTCACCACCCAGTATGATAGCGGGAACGGATACGCAGTATTTT. Its protein product is CASSPPSMIAGTDTQYF.

V usage is TRBV10-2 and J usage is TRBJ2-7, with TRBD2 identical over 10 bases. Trimming took 7 bases from V and 4 from J; bases not matched to a gene: 4. Per the germline V gene, CDR1 is WSHSY and CDR2 is SAAADI. The length of the CDR3 is 13 residues. The CDR3 DNA follows: TGCGCCAGCAAGGCTAGCGGGGGATACGAGCAGTACTTC. Its protein is CASKASGGYEQYF.

The table lists this clone with a count of one. The rearrangement links TRBV13 to TRBJ2-5; no clear D. The CDR3 contains 15 residues. V was trimmed by 5 bases and J by 7 bases, leaving 20 bases between them. The germline gives CDR1 PRHDT, CDR2 FYEKMQ (reference sequence). The CDR3 loop is CASSARPRVGGTQYF. CDR3 coding DNA: TGTGCCAGCAGCGCAAGACCTAGGGTCGGTGGGACCCAGTACTTC.

The V call is TRBV6-5, the J call TRBJ1-1, with 7 nucleotides matching TRBD1. Germline V lookup: CDR1 MNHEY, CDR2 SVGAGI. The CDR3 is made up of 16 amino acids. J was trimmed by 1 base and V by 3 bases; bases with no gene match: 8. The CDR3 bases are TGTGCCAGCAGTTATGTTGTAGGGGGCTGGAACACTGAAGCTTTCTTT. Amino acid sequence: CASSYVVGGWNTEAFF.

The V call is TRBV6-5, the J call TRBJ2-3, with D perhaps given as TRBD1 or TRBD2 (5 bases each). The CDR3 has 14 amino acids. The ends were cut back, 0 bases at V and 1 base at J, with 5 bases in the middle. Germline assignment: CDR1 MNHEY and CDR2 SVGAGI. CDR3 sequence: CASSYSGGTDTQYF. The DNA of the CDR3 is TGTGCCAGCAGTTACTCGGGGGGCACAGATACGCAGTATTTT.